This entry concerns a single T cell receptor (beta chain). Its antigen remains unidentified. For both bulk and single-cell sequencing, libraries were prepared with the iRepertoire multiplex PCR system using TCR subtype-specific primers. Multiplex PCR using primers aimed at the V, D and J gene regions produced the bulk TCR beta libraries. Bulk TCR library preparation used roughly 95-550 ng of RNA per sample as input. An Illumina MiSeq was used to sequence the bulk TCR beta amplicons. The authors processed their data as follows. Quality control steps removed sample misassignments and low-quality sequencing reads. The amino acids lying between the V-gene Y[YFLI]C motif and the J-segment [FW]GXGT motif were defined as CDR3. The IMGT database served as the reference for assigning TRBV and TRBJ genes and CDR3 clonotypes. TRBV expression in each sample was normalized to the mean expression of the same gene in PBMC from fewer than 45 healthy donors. With the reads reprocessed by TCRdb, a single entry stands for each CDR3 protein sequence and no DNA is reported. These V and J calls are TCRdb output, not the study's own analysis. This sample's table contains 20,000 to 25,000 distinct CDR3 sequences. The top ten clones comprise 7.5% of the sample.

From the germline V gene (reference sequence), CDR1 is SEHNR and CDR2 is FQNEAQ. From the cysteine up to the phenylalanine, the CDR3 has a length of 15 residues. The record lacks a DNA sequence. The source of the sample is a study of T cells in severe cutaneous drug reactions (dated 2019 in TCRdb). About the investigation overall: Recruitment took place between the early 2010s and the late 2010s, drawing patients from Taiwan, Thailand and a European registry network. Only patients with a probable or definite SJS/TEN or DRESS diagnosis by RegiSCAR criteria were enrolled. The culprit drug was assigned using the Naranjo algorithm and the ALDEN drug causality algorithm. Patients in either the acute or the recovery stage provided biological samples, such as blister fluids/cells and PBMC. The study paired bulk TCR sequencing with single-cell sequencing, quantitative PCR validation, functional assays and transgenic mouse experiments. Libraries were prepared using iRepertoire multiplex PCR, and a comparison was cited by the authors in which similar capture of abundant clonotypes was shown across iRepertoire and 5' RACE methods with or without UMI. The paper as a whole reports these results and caveats: According to the authors, further study is still needed to determine whether the public TCR generalizes to SJS/TEN caused by other drugs. CBZ-SJS/TEN patients showed strongly increased TRBV12-4 usage, with averages of about 32% in blister cells and about 5% in PBMC. All seven CBZ-SJS/TEN blister samples contained a public TCRbeta CDR3 (mean about 13%), which was undetectable or scarce in tolerant-control and healthy-donor PBMC.

The donors whose samples were sequenced had carbamazepine-induced Stevens-Johnson syndrome or toxic epidermal necrolysis (CBZ-SJS/TEN). The peripheral blood repertoires were taken from CBZ-SJS/TEN patients of two origins, roughly 5 Han Chinese and roughly 6 European. Next-generation sequencing was used to profile the T cell receptor repertoires of patients with drug-induced severe cutaneous adverse reactions in a search for drug-specific clonotypes. The RNA source was either peripheral blood mononuclear cells or blister cells from skin lesions. The source material was PBMCs. This chain joins TRBV7-9 to TRBJ2-3; without DNA, the TCRdb call of TRBD2 cannot be checked. This receptor was taken from a human donor with toxic epidermal necrolysis, a severe cutaneous drug reaction. The CDR3 protein sequence reads: CASSPSTRATDTQYF.